Each of the 25 T cell receptor beta chains below was sequenced from the same sample in a study of blood T cells in healthy people across ages. Through a sample-barcoded 5' primer and a J-beta primer mix, a second PCR was run for roughly 7 to 11 cycles. TCRdb called the 5' RACE reads again in MiXCR, with one record for every CDR3 protein. The table has 780,000 or so distinct CDR3 sequences, 56% seen once. The sequenced material came from blood. These receptors were obtained from a middle-aged man in good health.

The rearrangement joins TRBV6-2 or TRBV6-3 to TRBJ1-5; 11 nucleotides line up with TRBD1. Germline V gene sequence: CDR1 MNHEY, CDR2 SVGEGT. This CDR3 is 17 amino acids long. Losses at the gene ends were 6 bases for V and 1 base for J; bases not matched to a gene: 8. CDR3 amino acids: CASSFGQGAESNQPQHF. The CDR3 nucleotides read TGTGCCAGCAGCTTTGGACAGGGGGCGGAGAGCAATCAGCCCCAGCATTTT.

This clonotype was observed a handful of times. The genes are TRBV25-1 and TRBJ2-7; 9 bases are a match to TRBD1. Germline values: CDR1 MGHDK, CDR2 SYGVNS. With 4 bases clipped from V and 1 base from J, the junction kept 2 bases outside the gene matches. The CDR3 has 14 amino acids. The CDR3 spells CASSGGTGSYEQYF. In nucleotides, the CDR3 is TGTGCCAGCAGTGGTGGGACAGGGTCCTACGAGCAGTACTTC.

Only a few counts were recorded for this clonotype. CDR3 DNA sequence: TGTGCCAGCAGCTTAGGGACTAGCGGGGGCCGTTATAGCACAGATACGCAGTATTTT. Its protein is CASSLGTSGGRYSTDTQYF. The chain uses TRBV7-2 and TRBJ2-3; TRBD2 agrees at 13 bases. With 1 base clipped from V and 0 bases from J, the junction kept 7 bases outside the gene matches. This CDR3 comprises 19 residues. Germline V gene sequence: CDR1 SGHTA, CDR2 FQGNSA.

J is TRBJ2-7 and V is TRBV29-1; tentative D call: TRBD1 (5 bases). This CDR3 is built from 14 residues. Germline loops: CDR1 SQVTM, CDR2 ANQGSEA. Trimming stripped 5 bases from V and 2 bases from J, with 16 bases between. CDR3 in amino acids: CSVLDKVGPYEQYF. CDR3 nucleotide sequence: TGCAGCGTTTTGGACAAAGTAGGGCCCTACGAGCAGTACTTC.

The chain couples TRBV20-1 to TRBJ1-5; TRBD1 matches 7 bases. The length of the CDR3 is 15 residues. V lost 1 base, J lost 3 bases, and 6 bases stayed unmatched. Germline V gene sequence: CDR1 DFQATT, CDR2 SNEGSKA (reference sequence). This CDR3 is CSARARTGSNQPQHF. In nucleotides, the CDR3 is TGCAGTGCTAGAGCTCGGACAGGTTCCAATCAGCCCCAGCATTTT.

The chain couples TRBV5-1 to TRBJ2-7; 8 nucleotides align to TRBD2. Germline-derived CDR1 and CDR2 are SGHRS and YFSETQ. The CDR3 contains 19 residues. J was trimmed by 2 bases and V by 1 base; bases with no gene match: 17. The CDR3, as DNA: TGCGCCAGCAGCTTGAGGAGCGGGAGCGCCAGAACCCCCCCCTACGAGCAGTACTTC. Its protein is CASSLRSGSARTPPYEQYF.

Comments on this clonotype: This sequence may be a read error, since a much larger clone differs from it by one base. V usage is TRBV7-9 and J usage is TRBJ2-7; D may match TRBD1 or TRBD2 (5 bases each). V was trimmed by 1 base and J by 7 bases, leaving 20 bases between them. Germline V CDR1 and CDR2: SEHNR, FQNEAQ (reference sequence). CDR3 size: 16 residues. The CDR3 here is CASSLGGAGYRNEQYF. Here the CDR3 DNA reads TGTGCCAGCAGCTTAGGAGGGGCAGGGTACCGGAATGAGCAGTACTTC.

The J gene is TRBJ1-1, the V gene TRBV3-1; D gene uncertain. Trimming took off 1 base at V and 7 bases at J, with 13 bases between the two ends. Germline V gene data show CDR1 as LGHDT and CDR2 as YNNKEL (reference sequence). This CDR3 is built from 14 residues. The CDR3 here is CASSQVFGQSEAFF. For the CDR3, the DNA is TGTGCCAGCAGCCAAGTTTTCGGTCAGAGTGAAGCTTTCTTT.

This clonotype was counted between two and nine times. The chain has TRBV27 and TRBJ2-1, with unresolved D. V was cut by 6 bases and J by 9 bases, with 9 bases left in between. Germline V gene data show CDR1 as MNHEY and CDR2 as SMNVEV (reference sequence). The CDR3 spans 11 residues. The CDR3 protein is CASRTRSEQFF. DNA of the CDR3: TGTGCCAGCAGGACCAGGAGTGAGCAGTTCTTC.

The sample holds one count of this clonotype. The V and J genes are TRBV20-1 and TRBJ2-5; 7 positions match TRBD2. The end of the DNA fits TRBJ2-7 better, so the J call may be wrong. The germline gives CDR1 DFQATT, CDR2 SNEGSKA (reference sequence). This CDR3 is built from 15 residues. CDR3 in DNA: TGCAGTGCCAAGCGGGGTAGCGACCAAGGGTCCGAGCAGTACTTC. Protein sequence: CSAKRGSDQGSEQYF.

The chain couples TRBV2 to TRBJ1-6; the match to TRBD1 covers 8 bases. Germline V lookup: CDR1 SNHLY, CDR2 FYNNEI. V lost 6 bases and J lost 8; bases outside the gene matches: 9. The CDR3 has 15 amino acids. CDR3 sequence reads: CASSEQTTGDSPLHF. As DNA, the CDR3 is TGTGCCAGCAGCGAACAAACGACAGGGGATTCACCCCTCCACTTT.

CDR3 in DNA: TGTGCCAGCAGTTTCAGGGAAGGGTCCTACGAGCAGTACTTC. Encoded protein: CASSFREGSYEQYF. The J gene is TRBJ2-7, the V gene TRBV27; D perhaps matches TRBD1 (5 bases). This CDR3 comprises 14 residues. Germline lookup yields CDR1 MNHEY and CDR2 SMNVEV (reference sequence). Trimming took 3 bases from V and 1 from J, leaving 10 bases between them.

The V gene is TRBV5-1, the J gene TRBJ2-1, with TRBD2 identical over 7 bases. Germline V gene lookup returns CDR1 SGHRS and CDR2 YFSETQ. This CDR3 region has 18 residues. Losses at the gene ends were 0 bases for V and 1 base for J; bases not matched to a gene: 10. CDR3 amino acids: CASSLDSVAGASYNEQFF. CDR3 bases: TGCGCCAGCAGCTTGGACTCGGTAGCGGGCGCTTCCTACAATGAGCAGTTCTTC.

The rearrangement uses TRBV24-1 and TRBJ2-5; D is perhaps TRBD1 (6 bases). The V end lost 4 bases, the J end lost 2 bases, and 13 bases lay between the germline ends. The CDR3 is made up of 15 amino acids. The germline CDR1 and CDR2 sequences are KGHDR and SFDVKD. The CDR3 DNA reads as TGTGCCACCAGTGAAGCCGGGACACCACAAGAGACCCAGTACTTC. Encoded protein: CATSEAGTPQETQYF.

The sample holds a few counts of this clonotype. The junction departs from the called germline gene at one end, perhaps through a read error. The CDR3 region is CARSGGGEQFF. CDR3 in DNA: TGTGCCCGGAGCGGGGGGGGTGAGCAGTTCTTC. The V and J genes are TRBV30 and TRBJ2-1, with 10 nucleotides matching TRBD2. The CDR3 covers 11 residues. Germline V lookup: CDR1 GTSNPN, CDR2 SVGIG (reference sequence). The full variable domain, its missing parts supplied by reference TRBV30 and TRBJ2-1, is SQTIHQWPATLVQPVGSPLSLECTVEGTSNPNLYWYRQAAGRGLQLLFYSVGIGQISSEVPQNLSASRPQDRQFILSSKKLLLSDSGFYLCARSGGGEQFFGPGTRLTVL.

The genes are TRBV6-6 and TRBJ2-4, with TRBD2 identical over 9 bases. The V and J ends lost 0 bases and 13 bases, in that order; junction bases with no gene match: 10. The CDR3 is 15 amino acids. Germline loops: CDR1 MNHNY, CDR2 SVGAGI (reference sequence). CDR3 coding DNA: TGTGCCAGCAGTTACTCGTCTAGCGGGGCGAGGGAGCAGTACTTC. As protein: CASSYSSSGAREQYF.

The chain links TRBV4-2 to TRBJ1-1; tentative D call: TRBD1 (5 bases). Between the trimmed V and J ends, which lost 0 bases and 0 bases, there was a span of 14 bases. Germline V gene data show CDR1 as LGHNA and CDR2 as YNFKEQ. The CDR3 has 17 amino acids. CDR3 bases: TGTGCCAGCAGCCAAGATCTCGACAGCCTCATGAACACTGAAGCTTTCTTT. Its translation is CASSQDLDSLMNTEAFF.

In this sample, this clonotype turned up a few times. The chain employs TRBV7-2 and TRBJ2-6; D is possibly TRBD1 or TRBD2 (5 bases each). V dropped 8 bases and J dropped 4 bases, with 12 bases sitting between them. Germline V lookup: CDR1 SGHTA, CDR2 FQGNSA. CDR3 length: 14 residues. In DNA form, the CDR3 reads TGTGCCAGCGGGACCGGGTTCGGGGCCAACGTCCTGACTTTC. Its translation: CASGTGFGANVLTF.

The gene calls are TRBV5-1 and TRBJ2-3, with 7 bases aligning to TRBD2. CDR1 is SGHRS, CDR2 YFSETQ, per germline. The junction had 10 bases not matched to a gene; V was cut back by 4 bases and J by 2 bases. The CDR3 sequence is 16 residues long. The CDR3 DNA reads as TGCGCCAGCAGCGTCGGGCGGGGGACCGACACAGATACGCAGTATTTT. It codes for CASSVGRGTDTDTQYF.

This chain uses TRBV9 with TRBJ2-3; no clear D gene. This CDR3 contains 12 residues. Trimming left V 7 bases short and J 4 bases short, with 10 bases between. CDR1 and CDR2 (germline): SGDLS, YYNGEE. The chain's CDR3 is CASSVGADTQYF. The CDR3 region has the DNA TGTGCCAGCTCCGTCGGAGCAGATACGCAGTATTTT.

The genes are TRBV18 and TRBJ2-6; possible D gene TRBD1, 6 bases. Germline lookup yields CDR1 KGHSH and CDR2 LQKENI. The CDR3 length is 16 residues. V was pared by 5 bases and J by 1 base, with 12 bases between. Here the CDR3 reads CASSTERGSGANVLTF. Written as DNA, the CDR3 is TGTGCCAGCTCAACAGAGAGGGGGTCTGGGGCCAACGTCCTGACTTTC.

This clonotype was seen ten or more times. V is TRBV7-2 and J is TRBJ2-4; TRBD1 matches at 7 bases. CDR1 and CDR2 (germline): SGHTA, FQGNSA. This CDR3 contains 15 residues. V lost 5 bases, J lost 5 bases, and 9 bases stayed unmatched. This CDR3 is CASSLRGQVQNIQYF. CDR3 nucleotides: TGTGCCAGCAGCCTTAGGGGGCAGGTACAAAACATTCAGTACTTC. Complete variable domain (other parts from reference TRBV7-2 and TRBJ2-4): GAGVSQSPSNKVTEKGKDVELRCDPISGHTALYWYRQSLGQGLEFLIYFQGNSAPDKSGLPSDRFSAERTGGSVSTLTIQRTQQEDSAVYLCASSLRGQVQNIQYFGAGTRLSVL.

The chain is built from TRBV29-1 and TRBJ1-1; D is ambiguous. V was trimmed by 1 base and J by 3 bases, leaving 9 bases between them. Germline V lookup: CDR1 SQVTM, CDR2 ANQGSEA. The CDR3 loop spans 13 amino acids. DNA for the CDR3: TGCAGCGTTGAAGGGGGAGGATACACTGAAGCTTTCTTT. Encoded protein: CSVEGGGYTEAFF.

The gene calls are TRBV5-1 and TRBJ2-5; D may be TRBD2 (6 bases). This CDR3 has 16 residues. Deletions cut 0 bases from V and 5 bases from J, with 17 bases between. CDR1 and CDR2 (germline): SGHRS, YFSETQ. This chain's CDR3 is CASSLVSLAPRETQYF. The CDR3 DNA reads TGCGCCAGCAGCTTGGTTTCGCTAGCGCCCAGGGAGACCCAGTACTTC.

The chain combines TRBV29-1 with TRBJ2-7; tentative D call: TRBD1 (5 bases). The J call may be wrong; the DNA end is better matched by TRBJ2-4. Germline V CDR1 and CDR2: SQVTM, ANQGSEA. The CDR3 spans 12 residues. CDR3 amino acids: CSVTTPGNIQYF. The CDR3, as DNA: TGCAGCGTAACGACCCCAGGGAACATTCAGTACTTC.